Below, 8 T cell receptor beta chains from the same sample are listed, as sequenced in a study of beta chain features in type 1 diabetes. Reverse transcribing all isolated RNA meant expressed TCRB transcripts were sequenced. Method: immunoSEQ multiplex PCR; TCRdb's copy keeps in-frame clones and lacks some. The sample lists 300,000 or so clones, approximately 12% seen once, with 0.015% in the top ten. The study's findings and limits: Shortening of TCRB CDR3s, moderate but significant, appeared in all four CD4+ subsets of Type 1 diabetes patients.

No antigens are known for them. Sequenced sample: naive CD4+ T cells from blood. The source of these receptors is a woman aged 18 to 35 with type 1 diabetes.

This chain uses TRBV30 with TRBJ1-5; maybe TRBD1 (5 bases). Germline V gene data show CDR1 as GTSNPN and CDR2 as SVGIG (reference sequence). The length of the CDR3 is 13 residues. The V end was cut by 2 bases, the J end by 6 bases, with 11 bases between. Here the CDR3 reads CAWSLNQGQPQHF. CDR3 bases: TGTGCCTGGAGTCTAAATCAGGGTCAGCCCCAGCATTTT.

This clone was counted a few times. The genes are TRBV10-3 and TRBJ2-1, with 8 bases lining up with TRBD1. The germline V gene has CDR1 ENHRY and CDR2 SYGVKD. V was pared by 4 bases and J by 3 bases, with 8 bases of the junction left unmatched. The CDR3 runs to 16 residues. This CDR3 reads CAISGETGAYYNEQFF. CDR3 in DNA: TGTGCCATCAGTGGGGAGACAGGGGCCTACTACAATGAGCAGTTCTTC.

The chain carries TRBV29-1 and TRBJ1-4; 8 positions agree with TRBD1. The CDR3 contains 13 residues. The V gene end was trimmed by 6 bases and the J gene end by 7 bases; junction bases not matched to a gene: 7. Germline V CDR1 and CDR2: SQVTM, ANQGSEA. The CDR3 nucleotides read TGCAGCGTCCAGGGGGCTGATGGTGAAAAACTGTTTTTT. This translates into CSVQGADGEKLFF.

V and J are TRBV4-1 and TRBJ1-4, with D tentatively TRBD1 (6 bases). Per the germline V gene, CDR1 is MGHRA and CDR2 is YSYEKL. The V end lost 0 bases, the J end lost 0 bases, and 8 bases lay between the germline ends. The CDR3 is 16 residues long. CDR3 residues: CASSQDWTATNEKLFF. The CDR3 bases are TGCGCCAGCAGCCAAGATTGGACAGCAACTAATGAAAAACTGTTTTTT.

This clone was detected only a few times. The chain recombines TRBV29-1 with TRBJ2-5; a weak D match, TRBD1 (6 bases). V was trimmed by 5 bases and J by 5 bases, leaving 12 bases between them. This CDR3 spans 12 amino acids. Germline V gene sequence: CDR1 SQVTM, CDR2 ANQGSEA. CDR3 residues: CSVSQGRETQYF. The CDR3 DNA sequence: TGCAGCGTTTCGCAGGGGCGGGAGACCCAGTACTTC.

Only a few counts were recorded for this clone. The rearrangement uses TRBV4-3 and TRBJ2-1, with 15 bases matching TRBD2. Trimming cost V 2 bases and J 7 bases; bases outside gene matches: 3. Germline loops: CDR1 LGHNA, CDR2 YSLEER. This CDR3 is 16 amino acids long. The CDR3 is CASSQLGLAGGNEQFF. Written as DNA, the CDR3 is TGCGCCAGCAGCCAATTGGGACTAGCGGGAGGAAATGAGCAGTTCTTC.

About this clone itself: Distinct nucleotide sequences in the sample also encode this CDR3. This chain joins TRBV5-1 and TRBJ1-1; a weak D match, TRBD1 (6 bases). Deletions cut 2 bases from V and 1 base from J, with 6 bases between. This CDR3 region has 13 residues. Germline V gene sequence: CDR1 SGHRS, CDR2 YFSETQ. This chain's CDR3 is CASSLQGNTEAFF. The CDR3 nucleotides are TGCGCCAGCAGCTTACAGGGGAACACTGAAGCTTTCTTT.

The J gene is TRBJ1-1, the V gene TRBV29-1; a weak D match, TRBD1 (6 bases). With 4 bases removed from V and 4 bases from J, the gap between germline ends came to 13 bases. In germline, CDR1 is SQVTM, CDR2 ANQGSEA. This CDR3 region has 13 residues. The CDR3 nucleotides read TGCAGCGTTGGAGTGGGCAGGGGCACTGAAGCTTTCTTT. The encoded protein is CSVGVGRGTEAFF.